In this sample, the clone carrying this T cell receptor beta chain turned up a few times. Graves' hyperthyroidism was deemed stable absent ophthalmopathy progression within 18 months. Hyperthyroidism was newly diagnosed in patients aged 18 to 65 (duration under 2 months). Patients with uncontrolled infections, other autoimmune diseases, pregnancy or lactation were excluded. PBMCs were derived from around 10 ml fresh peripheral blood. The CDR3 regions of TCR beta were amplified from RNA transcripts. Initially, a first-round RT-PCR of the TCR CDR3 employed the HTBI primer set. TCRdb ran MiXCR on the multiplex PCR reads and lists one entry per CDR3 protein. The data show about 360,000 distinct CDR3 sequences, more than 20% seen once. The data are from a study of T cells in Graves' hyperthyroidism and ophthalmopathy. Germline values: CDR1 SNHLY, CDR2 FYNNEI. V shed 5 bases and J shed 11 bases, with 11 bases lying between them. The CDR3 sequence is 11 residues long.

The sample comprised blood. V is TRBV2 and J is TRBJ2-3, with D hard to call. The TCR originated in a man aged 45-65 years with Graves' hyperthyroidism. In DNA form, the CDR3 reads TGTGCCAGCAGTTATCGGACCCTGCAGTATTTT. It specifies CASSYRTLQYF.